This T cell receptor beta chain is drawn from a study of blood T cell repertoires in COVID-19. About the study: Sources were T cells, B-cell-depleted T cells, or PBMCs; the material itself was cDNA or gDNA.

Clones were read by immunoSEQ multiplex PCR, and TCRdb kept only the in-frame ones, dropping some. The sample lists just under 65,000 clones; more than 65% were seen once. This CDR3 is built from 14 residues. Germline V gene sequence: CDR1 SGHRS, CDR2 YFSETQ. After removal of 0 bases from V and 6 bases from J, the junction contained 5 bases not matched to a gene. The chain is built from TRBV5-1 and TRBJ2-7; 8 bases agree with TRBD1. Sequenced material: peripheral blood. This receptor was obtained from a human donor in a cohort sampled during active COVID-19. The CDR3 spells CASSLAGGVFEQYF. In DNA form, the CDR3 reads TGCGCCAGCAGCTTGGCAGGGGGCGTCTTCGAGCAGTACTTC.